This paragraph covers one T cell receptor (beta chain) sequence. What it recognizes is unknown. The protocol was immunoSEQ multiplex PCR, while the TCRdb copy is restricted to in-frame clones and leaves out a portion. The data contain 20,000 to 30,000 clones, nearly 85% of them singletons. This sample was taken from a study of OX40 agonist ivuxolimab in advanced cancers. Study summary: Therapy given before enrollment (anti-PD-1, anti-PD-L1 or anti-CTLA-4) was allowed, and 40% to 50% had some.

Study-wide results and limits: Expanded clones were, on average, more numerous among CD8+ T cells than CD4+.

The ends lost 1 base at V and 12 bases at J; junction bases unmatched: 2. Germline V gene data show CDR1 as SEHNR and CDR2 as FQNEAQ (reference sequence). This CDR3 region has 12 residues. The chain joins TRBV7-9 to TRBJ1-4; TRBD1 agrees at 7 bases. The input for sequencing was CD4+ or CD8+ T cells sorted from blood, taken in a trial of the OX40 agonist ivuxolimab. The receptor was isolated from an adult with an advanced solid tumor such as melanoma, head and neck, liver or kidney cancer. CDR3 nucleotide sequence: TGTGCCAGCAGCTTAGATGACAGGGAACTGTTTTTT. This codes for CASSLDDRELFF. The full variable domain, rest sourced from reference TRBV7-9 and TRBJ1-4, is DTGVSQNPRHKITKRGQNVTFRCDPISEHNRLYWYRQTLGQGPEFLTYFQNEAQLEKSRLLSDRFSAERPKGSFSTLEIQRTEQGDSAMYLCASSLDDRELFFGSGTQLSVL.